A single sample gave rise to the 28 T cell receptor beta chains below, sequenced in a study of OX40 agonist ivuxolimab in advanced cancers. The repertoire was sequenced with immunoSEQ multiplex PCR; TCRdb's copy has only in-frame clones and lacks some. Here the sample spans around 82,000 clones, just over 85% being singletons. The sample here was CD4+ or CD8+ T cells sorted from blood, taken in a trial of the OX40 agonist ivuxolimab. The receptor set was obtained from an adult with an advanced solid tumor such as melanoma, head and neck, liver or kidney cancer.

The CDR3 sequence is CASGRSGTLVVAGELFF. DNA of the CDR3: TGTGCCAGCGGCCGTTCAGGTACTCTGGTCGTTGCCGGGGAGCTGTTTTTT. The rearrangement joins TRBV9 to TRBJ2-2; unclear D gene. This CDR3 spans 17 amino acids. The germline CDR1 and CDR2 sequences are SGDLS and YYNGEE. Trimming stripped 7 bases from V and 6 bases from J, with 25 bases between.

This clone was seen only once. The chain combines TRBV28 with TRBJ2-1; D is possibly TRBD1 (6 bases). The germline gives CDR1 MDHEN, CDR2 SYDVKM. This CDR3 comprises 15 residues. V was clipped by 8 bases and J by 0 bases, with 14 bases between them. The CDR3 loop reads CASGVWDNSYNEQFF. The CDR3 nucleotides are TGTGCCAGCGGGGTTTGGGACAACTCCTACAATGAGCAGTTCTTC.

This rearrangement joins TRBV7-2 to TRBJ2-2; no definite D call. V lost 2 bases and J 3 bases, leaving 10 bases between the germline ends. This CDR3 is 15 amino acids long. From germline, CDR1 is SGHTA and CDR2 FQGNSA. In DNA form, the CDR3 reads TGTGCCAGCAGCTTAAGTGGTGGGGACACCGGGGAGCTGTTTTTT. The encoded protein is CASSLSGGDTGELFF.

For this clone: One junction end disagrees with the germline gene, perhaps due to a read error. The rearrangement links TRBV7-8 to TRBJ2-7, with D uncertain. In germline, CDR1 is SGHVS, CDR2 FQNEAQ. The CDR3 is 12 amino acids. CDR3 nucleotide sequence: TGTGCCAGCAGCTTATCGGAGTCCCTCATACAGTTC. It translates to CASSLSESLIQF.

Written as DNA, the CDR3 is TGTGCCAGCAGCTTAAGACAGGGCGATGGCTACACCTTC. It codes for CASSLRQGDGYTF. V is TRBV7-2 and J is TRBJ1-2; 7 nucleotides match TRBD1. V shed 2 bases and J 6 bases; nucleotides not matched to a gene: 3. The CDR3 spans 13 residues. Germline values: CDR1 SGHTA, CDR2 FQGNSA.

The V gene is TRBV15, the J gene TRBJ2-1; TRBD2 might be the D (5 bases). Germline CDR1 reads LNHNV; CDR2 reads YYDKDF (reference sequence). This CDR3 is built from 15 residues. The V end was cut by 4 bases, the J end by 5 bases, with 15 bases between. Here the CDR3 DNA reads TGTGCCACCAGCAACGACGGCGGGCAGAACAATGAGCAGTTCTTC. It codes for CATSNDGGQNNEQFF.

This chain links TRBV19 with TRBJ2-2, with D possibly TRBD1 on 7 matching bases. The germline gives CDR1 LNHDA, CDR2 SQIVND (reference sequence). This CDR3 comprises 15 residues. Trimming removed 5 bases at V and 5 bases at J, with 15 bases between. Here the CDR3 reads CASSWAGGWTGELFF. The CDR3 DNA reads as TGTGCCAGTAGTTGGGCAGGGGGGTGGACCGGGGAGCTGTTTTTT.

The chain recombines TRBV7-2 with TRBJ1-3, with D perhaps TRBD1 (5 bases). The germline V gene has CDR1 SGHTA and CDR2 FQGNSA. V lost 3 bases and J lost 4, with 13 bases in between. The CDR3 runs to 15 residues. The CDR3, as DNA: TGTGCCAGCAGCTTTGTGTCAGGGCAAGGAAACACCATATATTTT. This encodes CASSFVSGQGNTIYF.

The V gene is TRBV15, the J gene TRBJ2-1, with TRBD2 matching over 10 bases. Germline lookup yields CDR1 LNHNV and CDR2 YYDKDF (reference sequence). The junction had 5 bases not matched to a gene; V was cut back by 5 bases and J by 7 bases. This CDR3 comprises 14 residues. The CDR3 region is CATSLAGVGNEQFF. CDR3 coding DNA: TGTGCCACCAGCCTAGCGGGAGTCGGAAATGAGCAGTTCTTC.

The chain combines TRBV9 with TRBJ1-4; TRBD1 agrees at 8 bases. This CDR3 has 18 amino acids. V gave up 0 bases and J gave up 10 bases; unmatched junction bases: 17. CDR1 and CDR2 (germline): SGDLS, YYNGEE. The CDR3 loop reads CASSVGPRYETGDGKLFF. As DNA, the CDR3 is TGTGCCAGCAGCGTAGGACCACGTTACGAGACAGGGGATGGAAAACTGTTTTTT.

This clone was seen once. This sequence joins TRBV19 and TRBJ2-2; no reliable D call. This CDR3 spans 12 amino acids. Germline CDR1 reads LNHDA; CDR2 reads SQIVND (reference sequence). Between the trimmed V and J ends, which lost 0 bases and 12 bases, there was a span of 8 bases. In nucleotides, the CDR3 is TGTGCCAGTAGTATAGATTTAGGGAAGCTGTTTTTT. Its translation: CASSIDLGKLFF.

The chain employs TRBV7-6 and TRBJ2-5; D call uncertain. From germline, CDR1 is SGHVS and CDR2 FNYEAQ. The CDR3 totals 11 residues. V shed 8 bases and J shed 0 bases, with 4 bases lying between them. Here the CDR3 DNA reads TGTGCCAGCCGGGACCAAGAGACCCAGTACTTC. This translates into CASRDQETQYF.

The chain uses TRBV28 and TRBJ2-5, with D perhaps matching TRBD2 (5 bases). V was trimmed by 3 bases and J by 2 bases, leaving 16 bases between them. The CDR3 contains 16 residues. Per the germline V gene, CDR1 is MDHEN and CDR2 is SYDVKM. CDR3 DNA: TGTGCCAGCAGTTTTTGGACTGGGATAGAACAAGAGACCCAGTACTTC. Amino acid sequence: CASSFWTGIEQETQYF.

This rearrangement joins TRBV11-2 to TRBJ2-2, with TRBD1 matching 9 bases. The CDR3 has 17 amino acids. Germline values: CDR1 SGHAT, CDR2 FQNNGV. With 4 bases clipped from V and 0 bases from J, the junction kept 6 bases outside the gene matches. CDR3 loop: CASSSRQGVTNTGELFF. The CDR3 nucleotides are TGTGCCAGCAGCTCAAGACAGGGGGTTACGAACACCGGGGAGCTGTTTTTT.

The chain couples TRBV6-5 to TRBJ2-2; D not resolved. Trimming took 6 bases from V and 8 from J, leaving 7 bases between them. From germline, CDR1 is MNHEY and CDR2 SVGAGI. The CDR3 length is 11 residues. The CDR3 DNA is TGTGCCAGCAGCACAGTGGGGGAGCTGTTTTTT. Its translation: CASSTVGELFF.

The rearrangement joins TRBV28 to TRBJ2-5; a weak D match, TRBD1 (5 bases). V was clipped by 2 bases and J by 0 bases, with 10 bases between them. CDR3 length: 15 amino acids. Germline values: CDR1 MDHEN, CDR2 SYDVKM. CDR3 amino acids: CASSLGDRNQETQYF. For the CDR3, the DNA is TGTGCCAGCAGTTTAGGCGACAGAAACCAAGAGACCCAGTACTTC.

This chain uses TRBV6-4 with TRBJ2-2, with D perhaps matching TRBD2 (5 bases). Per the germline V gene, CDR1 is MRHNA and CDR2 is SNTAGT. This CDR3 region has 14 residues. V shed 0 bases and J shed 3 bases, with 5 bases lying between them. The DNA of the CDR3 is TGTGCCAGCAGTGACTCGGGAGACACCGGGGAGCTGTTTTTT. Protein product: CASSDSGDTGELFF.

This chain uses TRBV9 with TRBJ2-2, with TRBD1 identical over 9 bases. Per the germline V gene, CDR1 is SGDLS and CDR2 is YYNGEE. The CDR3 spans 14 residues. V was clipped by 4 bases and J by 6 bases; unmatched bases: 4. This chain's CDR3 is CASSLQGASGELFF. The CDR3, as DNA: TGTGCCAGCAGCCTACAGGGGGCTTCCGGGGAGCTGTTTTTT.

The V and J genes are TRBV2 and TRBJ2-7; TRBD1 matches 8 bases. The trim removed 7 bases at V and 3 bases at J, leaving 11 bases unmatched. The CDR3 length is 15 residues. Per the germline V gene, CDR1 is SNHLY and CDR2 is FYNNEI. The CDR3 is CASTPDQGAIYEQYF. In DNA, the CDR3 is TGTGCCAGCACCCCAGACCAGGGGGCCATCTACGAGCAGTACTTC.

The chain couples TRBV7-9 to TRBJ2-1, with TRBD2 identical over 11 bases. The CDR3 is made up of 18 amino acids. Germline V gives CDR1 SEHNR, CDR2 FQNEAQ (reference sequence). The trim removed 5 bases at V and 5 bases at J, leaving 14 bases unmatched. The CDR3: CASSTRLAGSSVDNEQFF. CDR3 nucleotide sequence: TGTGCCAGCAGCACTAGACTAGCGGGAAGCTCAGTGGACAATGAGCAGTTCTTC.

The J gene is TRBJ1-2, the V gene TRBV19, with D hard to call. The CDR3 runs to 14 residues. Deletions cut 7 bases from V and 4 bases from J, with 16 bases between. Germline V gene sequence: CDR1 LNHDA, CDR2 SQIVND (reference sequence). The CDR3 DNA reads as TGTGCCAGTAAAATCCCAGCAGACGTCTATGGCTACACCTTC. Amino acids: CASKIPADVYGYTF.

This chain uses TRBV4-3 with TRBJ1-5, with D hard to call. This CDR3 spans 14 amino acids. Trimming shortened V by 0 bases and J by 6 bases, and 9 bases separated the two germline ends. Germline CDR1 LGHNA, CDR2 YSLEER. The CDR3 nucleotides are TGCGCCAGCAGCCAAGATCCCGTAGGTCAGCCCCAGCATTTT. Its translation: CASSQDPVGQPQHF.

The chain uses TRBV15 and TRBJ1-3; the D gene is possibly TRBD1 (5 bases). The V and J ends lost 0 bases and 4 bases respectively, with 16 bases between them. This CDR3 contains 17 residues. CDR1 is LNHNV, CDR2 YYDKDF, per germline (reference sequence). The CDR3 DNA reads as TGTGCCACCAGCAGAGATGTGGGACCTGATGGAGGAAACACCATATATTTT. It encodes CATSRDVGPDGGNTIYF.

CDR3 bases: TGTGCCAGCAGCTTATGGGGGAGGGCAGGGGAGCAGTACTTC. Translating gives CASSLWGRAGEQYF. The J gene is TRBJ2-7, the V gene TRBV5-4; TRBD2 agrees at 7 bases. The trim removed 2 bases at V and 7 bases at J, leaving 9 bases unmatched. This CDR3 spans 14 amino acids. CDR1 and CDR2 from the germline V gene are SGHNT and YYREEE (reference sequence).

This chain links TRBV27 with TRBJ2-2; D remains unclear. This CDR3 is built from 14 residues. Germline CDR1 is MNHEY and CDR2 is SMNVEV (reference sequence). V lost 1 base to trimming and J lost 3 bases, with 6 bases between them. CDR3 residues: CASSLFRDTGELFF. The CDR3 DNA sequence: TGTGCCAGCAGTTTATTCCGGGACACCGGGGAGCTGTTTTTT.

This chain joins TRBV14 and TRBJ1-1, with TRBD1 identical over 7 bases. The CDR3 spans 15 residues. Germline assignment: CDR1 SGHDN and CDR2 FVKESK. Germline trimming cut 3 bases from V and 3 bases from J; bases unmatched to any gene: 7. CDR3 sequence reads: CASSHSQGWDTEAFF. The CDR3 region has the DNA TGTGCCAGCAGCCACTCACAGGGGTGGGACACTGAAGCTTTCTTT. Full variable domain (remainder filled in from reference TRBV14 and TRBJ1-1): EAGVTQFPSHSVIEKGQTVTLRCDPISGHDNLYWYRRVMGKEIKFLLHFVKESKQDESGMPNNRFLAERTGGTYSTLKVQPAELEDSGVYFCASSHSQGWDTEAFFGQGTRLTVV.

The chain employs TRBV29-1 and TRBJ2-3; 9 nucleotides agree with TRBD2. Trimming removed 2 bases from V and 0 bases from J; junction bases left unmatched: 3. CDR1 and CDR2 from the germline V gene are SQVTM and ANQGSEA. This CDR3 region has 15 residues. The DNA for the CDR3 is TGCAGCGTTGAACTAGCGGGGAGGAGCACAGATACGCAGTATTTT. Translation: CSVELAGRSTDTQYF.

This clone was detected only once. The rearrangement uses TRBV11-1 and TRBJ2-1; 11 bases are shared with TRBD2. Germline-derived CDR1 and CDR2 are SGHAT and FQDESV (reference sequence). The CDR3 covers 16 residues. Trimming took 5 bases from V and 6 from J; bases not matched to a gene: 9. CDR3 sequence (DNA): TGTGCCAGCAGCCGCCCCGGGACTAGCGGACTCAATGAGCAGTTCTTC. This gives the protein CASSRPGTSGLNEQFF.